This T cell receptor (beta chain) derives from a study of vaccination effects on CD4 cells after COVID-19. As for the study in general: Before sequencing took place, the ViraFEST assay used viral peptide pools to expand antigen-specific CD4+ T cells. They grew around 2.2 million PBMC in each well, adding around 10 IU/ml IL-2 and roughly 9.3 ug/ml peptides. Study observations and caveats: Both infection-induced and vaccine-induced clones contracted markedly at late post-vaccination timepoints.

A 10-day culture period preceded the isolation of CD4+ T cells. Everyone in the study got two shots of either the BNT162b2 or mRNA-1273 vaccine. TCRdb's table, derived via immunoSEQ multiplex PCR, lists solely in-frame clones and lacks some. The table shows tens of thousands of clones, with around 71% occurring only once. This clone occurred a few times. As yet, its antigen is unknown. Here the sequenced sample was CD4+ T cells from PBMCs cultured without peptide, taken after COVID-19 vaccination. The TCR sequence derives from a human donor who received a COVID-19 vaccine.

The CDR3 spells CAGRAGMNTEAFF. The DNA for the CDR3 is TGTGCCGGCCGGGCGGGTATGAACACTGAAGCTTTCTTT. The J gene is TRBJ1-1, the V gene TRBV18; D not certain. Trimming pared 11 bases from V and 0 bases from J, leaving 13 bases between. This CDR3 region has 13 residues. Germline CDR1 KGHSH, CDR2 LQKENI.